Sequencing of this TCR beta chain was carried out in a study of blood T cell repertoires in COVID-19 (dated by TCRdb to about 2020). About the study as a whole: The collaborator samples originated in the United States, Italy and Spain and spanned the acute and convalescent phases of COVID-19. The material from the prospective study consisted of cDNA or gDNA derived from T cells, B-cell-depleted T cells, or PBMCs. The dataset comprised deeply sampled blood TCRbeta repertoires from subjects exposed to, actively infected with, or recovered from COVID-19. The repertoires were released in a freely available public database intended as a resource for research on the immune response to SARS-CoV-2. Samples were obtained from the ongoing ImmuneRACE study (first 160 participants) and from about 1,300 subjects provided by 6 global collaborators. Sample metadata almost always included a de-identified subject ID, COVID-19 status, age in years and sex. Where HLA class I and class II types were available, the types were taken from metadata supplied by the sample provider, not from assay-based typing. Results and caveats for the whole study, not just this receptor: How much clinical and demographic metadata was included differed by source and by participant, and the metadata was provided uncurated.

In Seattle, one collaborating source enrolled patients while the infection was active and tracked those patients longitudinally over the course of disease. Each collaborating institution followed its own protocols to collect whole blood in K2EDTA tubes. For TCRbeta analysis, collaborator samples were shipped as frozen whole blood, as isolated PBMCs, or as DNA extracted from either sample type. CDR1 is given as GTSNPN and CDR2 as SVGIG, both from the germline V gene (reference sequence). V is pruned by 2 bases and J by 9 bases, leaving 8 bases of the junction without a gene match. From the cysteine up to the phenylalanine, the CDR3 has a length of 14 residues. Solely the CDR3 DNA is kept, with 42 bases framed from the first base. On this clone: Its antigen is still unknown. No base quality values were provided; no much bigger clone lies one nucleotide off.

The immunoSEQ Assay, a bias-controlled multiplex PCR, was used to amplify TCRbeta CDR3 regions from genomic DNA. As for how the authors treated the data: The number of nucleated cells in each sample was estimated from the amplification of reference gene primers within the assay. To quantify the absolute abundance of each unique TCRbeta CDR3 rearrangement, sequence reads were collapsed and filtered. For each sample, productive Simpson clonality was calculated by taking the square root of Simpson's diversity index across productive rearrangements. The immuneACCESS repertoire file appears here via TCRdb, limited to in-frame rearrangements. These files lack a portion of the clones; in checked studies, under half of the deficit traces to unresolved V genes, and the cause of the others is not known. V, J and clone size were drawn from that table, and D and trimming were deduced from the DNA. This sample has about 280,000 clones in its table, and about nine tenths of those were observed once. 10% to 12% of the sample is in the top ten clones.

The source is a woman in her 30s with COVID-19, enrolled during active disease. This chain is built from TRBV30 and TRBJ2-1; TRBD2 lines up with 9 middle nucleotides. The specimen was peripheral blood. The CDR3 region: CAWSLLAGVGEQFF. The nucleotides read TGTGCCTGGAGTCTGTTAGCGGGAGTAGGTGAGCAGTTCTTC.